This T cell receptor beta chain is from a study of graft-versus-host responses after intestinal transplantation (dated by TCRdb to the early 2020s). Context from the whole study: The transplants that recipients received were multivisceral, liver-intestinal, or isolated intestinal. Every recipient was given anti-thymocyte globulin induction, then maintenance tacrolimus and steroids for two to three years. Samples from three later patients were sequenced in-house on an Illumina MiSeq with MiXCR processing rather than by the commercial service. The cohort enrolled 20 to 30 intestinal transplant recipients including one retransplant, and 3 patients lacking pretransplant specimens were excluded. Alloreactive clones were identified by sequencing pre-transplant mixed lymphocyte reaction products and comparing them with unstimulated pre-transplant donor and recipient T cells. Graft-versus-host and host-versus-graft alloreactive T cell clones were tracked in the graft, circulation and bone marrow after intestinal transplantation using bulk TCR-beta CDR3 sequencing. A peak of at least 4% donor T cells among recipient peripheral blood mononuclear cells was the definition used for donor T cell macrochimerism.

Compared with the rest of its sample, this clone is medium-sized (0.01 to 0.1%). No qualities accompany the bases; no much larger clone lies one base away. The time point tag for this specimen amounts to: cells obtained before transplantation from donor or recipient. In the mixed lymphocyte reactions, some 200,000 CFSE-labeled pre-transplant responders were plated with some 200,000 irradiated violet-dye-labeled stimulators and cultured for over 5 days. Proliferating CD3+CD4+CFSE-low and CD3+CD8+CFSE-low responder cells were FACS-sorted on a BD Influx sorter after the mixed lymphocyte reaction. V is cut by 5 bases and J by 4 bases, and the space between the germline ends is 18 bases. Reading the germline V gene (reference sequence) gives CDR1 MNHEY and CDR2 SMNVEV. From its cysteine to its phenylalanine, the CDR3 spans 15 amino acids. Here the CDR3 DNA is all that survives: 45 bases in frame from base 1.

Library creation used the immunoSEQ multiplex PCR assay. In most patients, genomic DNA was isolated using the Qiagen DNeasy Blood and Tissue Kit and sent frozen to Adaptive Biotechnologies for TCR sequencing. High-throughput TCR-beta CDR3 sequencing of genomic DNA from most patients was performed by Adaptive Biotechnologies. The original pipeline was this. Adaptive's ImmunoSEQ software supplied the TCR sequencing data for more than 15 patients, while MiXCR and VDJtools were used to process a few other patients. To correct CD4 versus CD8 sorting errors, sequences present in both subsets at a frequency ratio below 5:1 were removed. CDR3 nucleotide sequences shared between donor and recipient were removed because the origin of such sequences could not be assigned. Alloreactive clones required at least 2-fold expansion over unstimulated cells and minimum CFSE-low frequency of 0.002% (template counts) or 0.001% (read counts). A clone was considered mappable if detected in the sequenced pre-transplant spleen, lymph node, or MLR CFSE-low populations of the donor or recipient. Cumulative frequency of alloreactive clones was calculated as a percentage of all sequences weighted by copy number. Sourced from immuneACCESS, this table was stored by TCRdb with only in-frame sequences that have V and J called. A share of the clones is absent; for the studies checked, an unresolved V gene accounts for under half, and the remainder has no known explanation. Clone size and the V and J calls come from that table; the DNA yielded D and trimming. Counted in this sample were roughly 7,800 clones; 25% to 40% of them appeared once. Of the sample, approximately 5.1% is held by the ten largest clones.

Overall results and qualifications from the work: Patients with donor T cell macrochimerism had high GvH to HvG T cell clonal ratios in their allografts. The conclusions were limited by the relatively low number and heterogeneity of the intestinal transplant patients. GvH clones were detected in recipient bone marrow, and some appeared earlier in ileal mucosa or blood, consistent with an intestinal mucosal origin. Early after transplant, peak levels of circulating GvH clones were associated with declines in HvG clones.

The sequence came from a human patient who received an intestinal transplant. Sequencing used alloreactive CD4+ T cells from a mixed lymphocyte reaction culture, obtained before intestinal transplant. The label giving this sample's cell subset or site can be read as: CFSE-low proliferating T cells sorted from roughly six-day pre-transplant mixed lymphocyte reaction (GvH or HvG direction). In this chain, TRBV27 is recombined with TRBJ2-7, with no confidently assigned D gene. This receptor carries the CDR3 CASSPLGRWSYEQYF. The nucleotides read TGTGCCAGCAGTCCCCTGGGTAGGTGGAGTTACGAGCAGTACTTC.